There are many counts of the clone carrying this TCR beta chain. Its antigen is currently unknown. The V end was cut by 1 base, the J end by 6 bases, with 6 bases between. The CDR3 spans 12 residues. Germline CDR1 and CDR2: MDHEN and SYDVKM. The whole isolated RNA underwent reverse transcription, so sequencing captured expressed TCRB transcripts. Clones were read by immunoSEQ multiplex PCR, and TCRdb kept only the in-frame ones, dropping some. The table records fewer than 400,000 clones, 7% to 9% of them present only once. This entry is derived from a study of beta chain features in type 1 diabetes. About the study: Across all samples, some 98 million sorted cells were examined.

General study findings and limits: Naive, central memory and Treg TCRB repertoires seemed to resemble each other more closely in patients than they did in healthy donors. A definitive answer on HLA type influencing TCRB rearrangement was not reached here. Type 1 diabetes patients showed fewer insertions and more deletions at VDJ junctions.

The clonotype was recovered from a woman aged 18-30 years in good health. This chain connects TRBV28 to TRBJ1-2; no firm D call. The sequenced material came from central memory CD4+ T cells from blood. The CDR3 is CASSLSLDGYTF. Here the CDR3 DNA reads TGTGCCAGCAGTTTATCCCTCGATGGCTACACCTTC.